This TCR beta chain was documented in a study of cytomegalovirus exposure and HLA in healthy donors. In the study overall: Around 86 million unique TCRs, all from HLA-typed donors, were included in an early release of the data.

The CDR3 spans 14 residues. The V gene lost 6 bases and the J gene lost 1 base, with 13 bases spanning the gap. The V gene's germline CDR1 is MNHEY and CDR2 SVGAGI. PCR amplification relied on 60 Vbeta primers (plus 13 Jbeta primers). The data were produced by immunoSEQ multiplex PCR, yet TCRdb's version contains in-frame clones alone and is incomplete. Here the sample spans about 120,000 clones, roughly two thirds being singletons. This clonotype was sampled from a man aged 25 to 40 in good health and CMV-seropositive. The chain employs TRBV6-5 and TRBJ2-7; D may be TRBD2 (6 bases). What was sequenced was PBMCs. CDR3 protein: CASRRGRQSYEQYF. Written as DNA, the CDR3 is TGTGCCAGCAGAAGAGGGAGGCAATCCTACGAGCAGTACTTC.